This T cell receptor (beta chain) was recovered during a study of blood T cell repertoires in COVID-19. Profiled with immunoSEQ multiplex PCR; TCRdb holds only in-frame clones, not every one. The table has about 400,000 clones, roughly nine tenths seen once. This study enrolled people aged about 18 to 100 from about two dozen US geographic areas. In assigning cohorts, the study relied on participant-reported clinical history. Cohort 3 recovered donors had two negative PCRs, clearance, or symptom resolution. The sample comprised PBMCs or T cells enriched from blood (not recorded which). The clonotype was recovered from a woman in her thirties who had recovered from COVID-19.

The chain's CDR3 is CASSLEGGAAGNTIYF. As DNA, the CDR3 is TGTGCCAGCAGCTTAGAAGGGGGCGCGGCGGGAAACACCATATATTTT. V usage is TRBV11-2 and J usage is TRBJ1-3; 7 bases map to TRBD1. V lost 0 bases to trimming and J lost 4 bases; unmatched junction nucleotides: 6. The CDR3 contains 16 residues. In germline, CDR1 is SGHAT, CDR2 FQNNGV.